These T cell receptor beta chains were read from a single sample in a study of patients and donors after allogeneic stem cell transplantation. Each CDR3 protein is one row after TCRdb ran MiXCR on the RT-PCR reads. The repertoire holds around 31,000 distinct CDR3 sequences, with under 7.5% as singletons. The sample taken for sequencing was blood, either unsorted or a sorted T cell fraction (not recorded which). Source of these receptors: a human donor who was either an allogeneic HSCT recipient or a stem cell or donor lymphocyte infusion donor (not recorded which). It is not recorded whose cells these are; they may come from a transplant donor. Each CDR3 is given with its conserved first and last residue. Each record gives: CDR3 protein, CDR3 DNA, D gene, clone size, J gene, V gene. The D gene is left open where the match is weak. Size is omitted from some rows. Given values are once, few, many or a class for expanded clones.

CASSLGEHTNEQFF	TGTGCCAGCAGCTTAGGCGAACATACGAATGAGCAGTTCTTC	.	.	TRBJ2-1	TRBV7-3
CASTQTGTPVQETQYF	TGTGCCAGCACCCAAACCGGGACACCAGTCCAAGAGACCCAGTACTTC	.	.	TRBJ2-5	TRBV7-9
CAISVGPLSGTEAFF	TGTGCCATCAGTGTTGGACCGCTGAGTGGGACTGAAGCTTTCTTT	.	many	TRBJ1-1	TRBV10-3
CAIRRTRDRVDNTEAFF	TGTGCCATCAGACGGACACGGGATCGGGTGGATAACACTGAAGCTTTCTTT	.	many	TRBJ1-1	TRBV10-3
CASRSQRDTEAFF	TGCGCCAGCAGATCACAGAGGGACACTGAAGCTTTCTTT	.	medium-sized	TRBJ1-1	TRBV5-1
CASRPAGQARNYGYTF	TGTGCCAGCAGACCTGCTGGGCAGGCCCGGAACTATGGCTACACCTTC	.	medium-sized	TRBJ1-2	TRBV6-2/TRBV6-3
CASSLGTTEAFF	TGTGCCAGCAGTCTAGGGACCACTGAAGCTTTCTTT	.	many	TRBJ1-1	TRBV28
CASSPPEVSYEQYF	TGTGCCAGCTCACCACCGGAGGTTAGTTACGAGCAGTACTTC	.	few	TRBJ2-7	TRBV18
CASSVRTLPQETQYF	TGTGCCAGCAGCGTAAGGACTTTACCTCAAGAGACCCAGTACTTC	.	few	TRBJ2-5	TRBV5-4
CASSAETGRQYF	TGTGCCAGCAGCGCCGAGACAGGGAGGCAGTACTTC	TRBD1	.	TRBJ2-7	TRBV9
CASSDEGWTLDYEQYF	TGTGCCAGCAGTGACGAGGGCTGGACACTAGACTACGAGCAGTACTTC	.	many	TRBJ2-7	TRBV2
CASSWNRDSRQETQYF	TGTGCCAGCAGCTGGAACCGGGACAGCAGACAAGAGACCCAGTACTTC	TRBD1	few	TRBJ2-5	TRBV7-9